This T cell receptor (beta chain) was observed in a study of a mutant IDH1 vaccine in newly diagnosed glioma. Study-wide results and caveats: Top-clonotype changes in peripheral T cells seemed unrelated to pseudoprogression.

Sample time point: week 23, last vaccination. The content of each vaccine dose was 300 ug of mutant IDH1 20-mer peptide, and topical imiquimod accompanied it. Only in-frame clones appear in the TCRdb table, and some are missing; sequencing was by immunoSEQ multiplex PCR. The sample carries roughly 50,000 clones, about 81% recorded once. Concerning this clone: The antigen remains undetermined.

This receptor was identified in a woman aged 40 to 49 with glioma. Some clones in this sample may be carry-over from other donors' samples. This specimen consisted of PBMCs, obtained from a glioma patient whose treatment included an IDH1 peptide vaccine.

The CDR3 region is CASARGNTIYF. For the CDR3, the DNA is TGTGCCAGCGCCCGAGGAAACACCATATATTTT. This chain links TRBV27 with TRBJ1-3; no definite D call. With 8 bases removed from V and 4 bases from J, the gap between germline ends came to 6 bases. Germline V lookup: CDR1 MNHEY, CDR2 SMNVEV (reference sequence). The CDR3 loop spans 11 amino acids.